This T cell receptor beta chain appears in the sequencing data of a study of sequential checkpoint blockade in melanoma. Clones were sequenced by immunoSEQ multiplex PCR, and TCRdb holds only the in-frame ones, with some missing. There are more than 9,500 clones in the sample; roughly 81% occur only once, and 10% to 13% lies in the top ten. Treatment: randomized to nivolumab then ipilimumab (arm A) or the reverse (arm B). No patient had prior DNA-damaging chemotherapy. Germline loops: CDR1 MNHEY, CDR2 SMNVEV (reference sequence). This CDR3 contains 20 residues. Trimming took 2 bases from V and 2 from J; bases not matched to a gene: 13.

The input for sequencing was CD8+ T cells sorted from blood (inferred from file names), taken from a patient given nivolumab and ipilimumab in sequence. The TCR comes from a human donor with melanoma. The V and J genes are TRBV27 and TRBJ2-3; 13 nucleotides line up with TRBD2. The CDR3 reads CASSLSSGLAGSRATDTQYF. CDR3 nucleotides: TGTGCCAGCAGTTTAAGTTCGGGACTAGCGGGATCGAGGGCCACAGATACGCAGTATTTT.